This entry lists 4 T cell receptor beta chains sequenced from one sample in a study of CD8 T cells in Susac syndrome. RNA amounts of roughly 0.45 to 1 ug underwent reverse transcription with random hexamers. Each CDR3 protein gets one entry after TCRdb re-called the immunoSEQ multiplex PCR reads with MiXCR. The sample consists of around 300,000 distinct CDR3 sequences, about 91% of them appearing once. The sequenced sample consisted of CD8+ T cells from PBMCs. These receptors came from a human donor with multiple sclerosis.

V usage is TRBV2 and J usage is TRBJ1-1, with D possibly TRBD1 on 5 matching bases. The ends were cut back, 6 bases at V and 0 bases at J, with 20 bases in the middle. The CDR3 runs to 17 residues. CDR1 and CDR2 from the germline V gene are SNHLY and FYNNEI. The CDR3 DNA follows: TGTGCCAGCAGCCTACTCACGGGACGGAGAATGAACACTGAAGCTTTCTTT. Encoded protein: CASSLLTGRRMNTEAFF.

This chain joins TRBV28 and TRBJ2-7; possibly TRBD2 for D (5 bases). This CDR3 spans 12 amino acids. V dropped 7 bases and J dropped 2 bases, with 9 bases sitting between them. The V gene's germline CDR1 is MDHEN and CDR2 SYDVKM. The CDR3: CASNAGTYEQYF. In DNA form, the CDR3 reads TGTGCCAGCAACGCGGGCACCTACGAGCAGTACTTC.

The chain couples TRBV7-9 to TRBJ2-7; 7 bases match TRBD1. The trim removed 5 bases at V and 1 base at J, leaving 5 bases unmatched. The CDR3 totals 14 residues. Germline-derived CDR1 and CDR2 are SEHNR and FQNEAQ (reference sequence). The CDR3: CASSQTGASYEQYF. The CDR3 region has the DNA TGTGCCAGCAGCCAAACAGGGGCGTCCTACGAGCAGTACTTC.

The V call is TRBV6-2 or TRBV6-3, the J call TRBJ2-7, with D tentatively TRBD1 (5 bases). Trimming shortened V by 5 bases and J by 5 bases, and 16 bases separated the two germline ends. This CDR3 has 14 residues. From germline, CDR1 is MNHEY and CDR2 SVGEGT. The CDR3 nucleotides read TGTGCCAGCAGTATGGTGCAGGGATGGGACGAGCAGTACTTC. This encodes CASSMVQGWDEQYF.